This is a list of T cell receptor beta chains from one sample in a study of radiotherapy plus CTLA-4 blockade in lung cancer. The data were produced by immunoSEQ multiplex PCR, yet TCRdb's version contains in-frame clones alone and is incomplete. The sample contains about 50,000 clones, about 88% of which appear only once. This material consisted of peripheral blood, taken from a patient treated with radiotherapy plus ipilimumab. The receptors originated from a human donor with non-small cell lung cancer whose response to radiotherapy plus ipilimumab could not be evaluated. Each CDR3 is given with its conserved first and last residue. A D gene is named only where the DNA matches it firmly. A row's size may be missing; if present it is once, few, many or a size class.

TRBJ1-2	-	-	TRBV27	TGTGCCAGCAGTCGAGGGACACCCTATGGCTACACCTTC	CASSRGTPYGYTF
TRBJ2-5	-	-	TRBV7-2	TGTGCCAGCAGCTTTGCCGCCGGGACCCACGGGGGTACCCAGTACTTC	CASSFAAGTHGGTQYF
TRBJ1-3	-	-	TRBV10-3	TGTGCCATAACCCGGAGCTCTGGAAACACCATATATTTT	CAITRSSGNTIYF
TRBJ1-6	-	-	TRBV7-2	TGTGCCAGCGGGGGAGGGTTCAGGTCACCCCTCCACTTT	CASGGGFRSPLHF
TRBJ2-3	TRBD2	-	TRBV6-6	TGTGCCACCACTTTTTGGGCGGGGGGCACGGATACGCAGTATTTT	CATTFWAGGTDTQYF
TRBJ2-7	TRBD1	-	TRBV19	TGTGCCAGTAGTTGGACAGGGGAATGGGCCTACGAGCAGTACTTC	CASSWTGEWAYEQYF
TRBJ2-1	TRBD2	-	TRBV4-3	TGCGCCAGCAGCCAAGATATGCTAGCGGGAAGACCTAGCTCCTACAATGAGCAGTTCTTC	CASSQDMLAGRPSSYNEQFF
TRBJ2-7	-	-	TRBV6-1	TGTGCCAGCAGTAAAGGTTCGCAGGGTGGCTACGAGCAGTACTTC	CASSKGSQGGYEQYF
TRBJ1-1	-	few	TRBV7-2	TGTGCCAGCAGCTTATTGGGACAGAACACTGAAGCTTTCTTT	CASSLLGQNTEAFF
TRBJ2-1	-	-	TRBV2	TGTGCCAGCTCTAGCGCTCATGAGCAGTTCTTC	CASSSAHEQFF
TRBJ1-1	-	-	TRBV19	TGTGCCAGTAGTATCCGGGTCGTTGGGACTGAAGCTTTCTTT	CASSIRVVGTEAFF
TRBJ1-4	-	-	TRBV28	TGTGCCAGCAGTTTCTCTCCGGGAGATGAAAAACTGTTTTTT	CASSFSPGDEKLFF
TRBJ2-1	-	-	TRBV5-1	TGCGCCAGCAGCTTAGGAGACAGACAGAATGAGCAGTTCTTC	CASSLGDRQNEQFF
TRBJ2-2	-	-	TRBV11-2	TGTGCCAGCAGCTTATCAGGGGCTGGCGGGGAGCTGTTTTTT	CASSLSGAGGELFF
TRBJ2-7	TRBD1	few	TRBV7-9	TGTGCCAGCAGCGGACAGGTGGGCCACGAGCAGTACTTC	CASSGQVGHEQYF
TRBJ1-2	TRBD1	once	TRBV4-3	TGCGCCAGCAGCTCTACCCAGGGGGCAGAAGCTAACTATGGCTACACCTTC	CASSSTQGAEANYGYTF
TRBJ1-1	TRBD1	-	TRBV9	TGTGCCAGCAGCCCACCGACTACAGGGGGCTGGGACACTGAAGCTTTCTTT	CASSPPTTGGWDTEAFF
TRBJ1-2	TRBD1	-	TRBV28	TGTGCCAGCAGTCGAGTCTCCGGGACAGGGAGCTATGGCTACACCTTC	CASSRVSGTGSYGYTF
TRBJ2-1	TRBD1	few	TRBV5-1	TGCGCCGGCAGCTCGACAGGGGACCTTTCTAATGAGCAGTTCTTC	CAGSSTGDLSNEQFF
TRBJ1-2	TRBD1	-	TRBV29-1	TGCAGCGCTTTACTCCGGGACAGGGGAATGGGGGGCTACACCTTC	CSALLRDRGMGGYTF
TRBJ1-3	-	-	TRBV9	TGTGCCAGCAGCGTATATGGAAACACCATATATTTT	CASSVYGNTIYF
TRBJ2-1	TRBD2	once	TRBV6-5	TGTGCCAGCAGTACCTTAGCGGGGGACAATGAGCAGTTCTTC	CASSTLAGDNEQFF
TRBJ1-2	TRBD1	once	TRBV28	TGTGCCAGCAGTGACAGGGTACATGGCTACACCTTC	CASSDRVHGYTF
TRBJ2-2	TRBD1	-	TRBV9	TGTGCCAGCAGCGTTAGACAGGGGACGGCCGGGGAGCTGTTTTTT	CASSVRQGTAGELFF
TRBJ1-1	-	-	TRBV27	TGTGCCAGCCGGATGTGGGCGATGAACACTGAAGCTTTCTTT	CASRMWAMNTEAFF
TRBJ1-5	-	-	TRBV19	TGTGCCAGTAGTGATACAGTGCGGGGGGGTCAGCCCCAGCATTTT	CASSDTVRGGQPQHF
TRBJ2-1	TRBD2	-	TRBV29-1	TGCAGCTTCTGGACTAGCGGGAGAGCTGAGCCCTACAATGAGCAGTTCTTC	CSFWTSGRAEPYNEQFF
TRBJ2-1	-	-	TRBV9	TGTGCCAGCAGCGAACCAGCGGGTCTATCCTACAATGAGCAGTTCTTC	CASSEPAGLSYNEQFF
TRBJ2-1	-	-	TRBV19	TGTGCCAGCCTACCCACAGGGTTCTGGTCCGCCTACAATGAGCAGTTCTTC	CASLPTGFWSAYNEQFF
TRBJ2-3	TRBD2	-	TRBV4-3	TGCGCCAGCAGCCAAGGGGGCGGGAGAGGTGATACGCAGTATTTT	CASSQGGGRGDTQYF
TRBJ2-7	-	few	TRBV25-1	TGTGCCAGTGGGTGGCGGGATCTCGACGAGCAGTACTTC	CASGWRDLDEQYF
TRBJ1-4	TRBD1	-	TRBV7-2	TGTGCCAGCAGCTTAGCGCCCCCGGACAGGGTAACTAATGAAAAACTGTTTTTT	CASSLAPPDRVTNEKLFF
TRBJ2-2	-	-	TRBV23-1	TGCGCCAGCAGTCGGACGGAGGGGTTTGGGTGCACCGGGGAGCTGTTTTTT	CASSRTEGFGCTGELFF
TRBJ2-7	-	-	TRBV19	TGTGCCAGTAGTATGCGGCACAGGGCCCACGAGCAGTACTTC	CASSMRHRAHEQYF
TRBJ2-1	TRBD1	-	TRBV28	TGTGCCAGCAGTTTAGGGGCAGGGGGCTATCTTGAGCAGTTCTTC	CASSLGAGGYLEQFF
TRBJ2-7	TRBD1	-	TRBV9	TGTGCCAGCAGCTTTGACAGGGGGCGCGTCGAGCAGTACTTC	CASSFDRGRVEQYF
TRBJ2-1	TRBD2	-	TRBV11-2	TGTGCCAGCAGCTTTACCGGGAGGGGCGGGAATGAGCAGTTCTTC	CASSFTGRGGNEQFF
TRBJ1-2	TRBD1	-	TRBV5-4	TGTGCCAGCAGCACACAGGGGTATGGCTACACCTTC	CASSTQGYGYTF
TRBJ1-1	TRBD1	-	TRBV7-2	TGTGCCAGCAGCTCCACTAGGGGACAGCTAAACACTGAAGCTTTCTTT	CASSSTRGQLNTEAFF
TRBJ2-3	-	-	TRBV19	TGTGCCAGTAGCGGGACTAGCACAGATACGCAGTATTTT	CASSGTSTDTQYF
TRBJ1-2	-	-	TRBV11-2	TGTGCCAGCAGCTTAGACCTGACTATGATCGGCTACACCTTC	CASSLDLTMIGYTF